A selection of T cell receptor beta chains follows, all from one sample in a study of T cell clones after liver transplantation. Here immunoSEQ multiplex PCR was the method, and the copy in TCRdb shows in-frame clones only, minus some. The sample yields about 120,000 clones, 75% to 95% seen once. Sequences were derived from CD4+ T cells from blood, sampled 12 months after liver transplant. Every receptor here comes from a human patient who received a liver transplant. Some T cells may arise from the graft donor. The CDR3 runs from the conserved cysteine through the conserved F or W. D genes are given only for firm matches. Size values are once, few and many counts, or a class for expanded clones, and some rows have none.

>TRBV14|TRBJ1-2|-|-
CASSPRPGTYGYTF
TGTGCCAGCAGCCCCCGACCGGGAACCTATGGCTACACCTTC
>TRBV6-5|TRBJ1-1|-|-
CASQKQDMNTEAFF
TGTGCCAGCCAAAAACAGGACATGAACACTGAAGCTTTCTTT
>TRBV9|TRBJ1-1|-|TRBD1
CASSAPQGVAFF
TGTGCCAGCAGCGCACCACAGGGGGTAGCTTTCTTT
>TRBV11-2|TRBJ2-5|-|TRBD2
CASSLEAGGLETQYF
TGTGCCAGCAGCTTAGAGGCCGGGGGGTTAGAGACCCAGTACTTC
>TRBV7-2|TRBJ2-5|once|-
CASSEETQYF
TGTGCCAGCAGCGAAGAGACCCAGTACTTC
>TRBV28|TRBJ2-7|once|-
CASRGVSYEQYF
TGTGCCAGCAGGGGTGTCTCCTACGAGCAGTACTTC
>TRBV30|TRBJ1-5|-|-
CAWSWGANQPQHF
TGTGCCTGGAGTTGGGGGGCAAACCAGCCCCAGCATTTT
>TRBV7-9|TRBJ2-7|-|TRBD1
CASTVAGTGGNEQYF
TGTGCCAGCACCGTCGCCGGGACAGGGGGCAACGAGCAGTACTTC
>TRBV11-3|TRBJ2-1|-|-
CASSLGGWRENDNEQFF
TGTGCCAGCAGCCTAGGGGGCTGGCGGGAGAATGACAATGAGCAGTTCTTC
>TRBV5-1|TRBJ1-1|-|TRBD1
CASSLGDRDVNTEAFF
TGCGCCAGCAGCTTGGGGGACAGGGATGTGAACACTGAAGCTTTCTTT
>TRBV5-1|TRBJ1-3|-|-
CASSLGTLSGNTIYF
TGCGCCAGCAGCTTGGGCACACTCTCTGGAAACACCATATATTTT
>TRBV30|TRBJ1-5|-|TRBD1
CAWNQGAGQPQHF
TGTGCCTGGAATCAGGGGGCGGGTCAGCCCCAGCATTTT
>TRBV11-3|TRBJ2-3|-|TRBD2
CASSLGLAGDTQYF
TGTGCCAGCAGCTTAGGGCTAGCGGGAGATACGCAGTATTTT
>TRBV10-1|TRBJ2-1|-|TRBD1
CASRDRGDTYNEQFF
TGCGCCAGCAGGGACAGGGGAGACACCTACAATGAGCAGTTCTTC
>TRBV11-2|TRBJ2-5|-|-
CASSPRLGRETQYF
TGTGCCAGCAGCCCACGACTAGGAAGAGAGACCCAGTACTTC
>TRBV19|TRBJ1-1|-|-
CASRISILANTEAFF
TGTGCCAGTAGAATATCTATTCTAGCGAACACTGAAGCTTTCTTT
>TRBV7-2|TRBJ2-1|-|TRBD2
CASRLLTSLDYNEQFF
TGTGCCAGCAGATTACTGACTAGCCTAGACTACAATGAGCAGTTCTTC
>TRBV5-8|TRBJ2-7|-|-
CASSFRSLSSYEQYF
TGTGCCAGCAGCTTCCGTTCCCTCAGCTCCTACGAGCAGTACTTC
>TRBV7-2|TRBJ1-3|few|-
CASSLARGDPSGNTIYF
TGTGCCAGCAGCTTAGCGCGCGGGGACCCCTCTGGAAACACCATATATTTT
>TRBV10-2|TRBJ2-5|-|-
CASRGNQESGTQYF
TGCGCCAGCAGAGGAAACCAGGAATCAGGGACCCAGTACTTC
>TRBV19|TRBJ1-3|few|TRBD1
CASSRDRGNTIYF
TGTGCCAGTAGCCGGGACAGGGGAAACACCATATATTTT
>TRBV7-3|TRBJ2-2|-|-
CASSRDTANTGELFF
TGTGCCAGCAGCCGGGACACAGCGAACACCGGGGAGCTGTTTTTT
>TRBV28|TRBJ2-3|once|-
CASTPWGRSSTDTQYF
TGTGCCAGCACCCCGTGGGGCAGATCTAGCACAGATACGCAGTATTTT
>TRBV7-8|TRBJ2-1|once|-
CASSLAGRLSGEQFF
TGTGCCAGCAGCTTAGCGGGGAGGTTAAGCGGTGAGCAGTTCTTC
>TRBV5-1|TRBJ2-4|-|TRBD1
CASSWTGQGKSDIQYF
TGCGCCAGCAGCTGGACGGGACAGGGGAAGTCGGACATTCAGTACTTC
>TRBV6-4|TRBJ2-7|-|-
CASSPGEGLEQYF
TGTGCCAGCAGCCCAGGAGAGGGTCTCGAGCAGTACTTC
>TRBV28|TRBJ2-1|-|-
CASNGNEQFF
TGTGCCAGCAACGGTAATGAGCAGTTCTTC
>TRBV5-1|TRBJ2-3|-|TRBD2
CASSSQPIGAGGLAGTDTQYF
TGCGCCAGCAGCTCCCAGCCGATCGGGGCAGGAGGACTAGCGGGCACAGATACGCAGTATTTT
>TRBV2|TRBJ2-5|-|-
CASSDLGKETQYF
TGTGCCAGCAGTGACCTCGGGAAAGAGACCCAGTACTTC
>TRBV6-5|TRBJ2-1|once|-
CASSYSSYNEQFF
TGTGCCAGCAGTTACTCGAGTTACAATGAGCAGTTCTTC
>TRBV7-9|TRBJ2-7|-|-
CASSLSRYEQYF
TGTGCCAGCAGCTTGTCCAGGTACGAGCAGTACTTC
>TRBV30|TRBJ2-1|-|-
CAWGPPLFF
TGTGCCTGGGGCCCACCCTTGTTCTTC
>TRBV5-4|TRBJ2-3|-|-
CASSVGIVNTDTQYF
TGTGCCAGCAGCGTCGGGATAGTGAACACAGATACGCAGTATTTT
>TRBV28|TRBJ2-3|-|-
CASRNGGSTDTQYF
TGTGCCAGCAGAAACGGCGGTAGCACAGATACGCAGTATTTT
>TRBV10-3|TRBJ2-2|-|-
CAISEGARQGTGELFF
TGTGCCATCAGTGAAGGGGCCAGGCAGGGCACCGGGGAGCTGTTTTTT
>TRBV29-1|TRBJ1-1|few|-
CSVLSLIWRDTEAFF
TGCAGCGTTCTGTCCCTGATTTGGAGGGACACTGAAGCTTTCTTT
>TRBV9|TRBJ1-4|-|TRBD1
CASSLRRGVNEKLFF
TGTGCCAGCAGCTTGCGCAGGGGGGTTAATGAAAAACTGTTTTTT
>TRBV11-3|TRBJ2-5|-|-
CASSLPPRGRETQYF
TGTGCCAGCAGCTTGCCCCCTAGGGGTCGGGAGACCCAGTACTTC
>TRBV28|TRBJ1-5|-|TRBD1
CASSSDRGPFGNQPQHF
TGTGCCAGCAGTTCCGACAGGGGGCCTTTCGGCAATCAGCCCCAGCATTTT
>TRBV5-4|TRBJ2-3|-|-
CASTARGGSGDTQYF
TGTGCCAGCACCGCCCGTGGAGGGAGTGGGGATACGCAGTATTTT
>TRBV5-6|TRBJ2-7|-|-
CASSLDSGLMYEQYF
TGTGCCAGCAGCTTAGATTCTGGTCTTATGTACGAGCAGTACTTC
>TRBV5-1|TRBJ2-7|-|-
CASSLAPSGGSYEQYF
TGCGCCAGCAGCTTGGCACCCTCCGGGGGCTCCTACGAGCAGTACTTC
>TRBV5-1|TRBJ2-1|-|TRBD2
CASSHPTSQNEQFF
TGCGCCAGCAGCCATCCGACTAGCCAGAATGAGCAGTTCTTC
>TRBV5-4|TRBJ2-2|once|-
CASSQMNTGELFF
TGTGCCAGCAGCCAGATGAACACCGGGGAGCTGTTTTTT
>TRBV7-2|TRBJ1-2|-|TRBD1
CASSPGTGIGYTF
TGTGCCAGCAGCCCCGGGACAGGGATCGGCTACACCTTC
>TRBV29-1|TRBJ2-1|-|-
CSVEGGKGFNEQFF
TGCAGCGTTGAAGGGGGGAAGGGTTTCAATGAGCAGTTCTTC
>TRBV2|TRBJ2-7|few|-
CASSARLGADEQYF
TGTGCCAGCAGTGCCCGACTGGGGGCTGACGAGCAGTACTTC
>TRBV5-1|TRBJ2-5|-|-
CASSLYPGLSLGETQYF
TGCGCCAGCAGCCTCTACCCGGGCCTCTCTTTAGGGGAGACCCAGTACTTC
>TRBV21-1|TRBJ1-5|-|-
CASSSKPQTRAGNQPQHF
TGTGCCAGCAGCTCAAAACCCCAAACCAGGGCTGGTAATCAGCCCCAGCATTTT
>TRBV25-1|TRBJ1-1|-|-
CASSDTGRTEAFF
TGTGCCAGCAGTGACACAGGGAGGACTGAAGCTTTCTTT
>TRBV6-5|TRBJ2-2|-|-
CASSRSLQGTGELFF
TGTGCCAGCAGTCGATCGTTGCAGGGCACCGGGGAGCTGTTTTTT
>TRBV28|TRBJ2-7|-|-
CASSFDLVGLTYEQYF
TGTGCCAGCAGTTTCGATCTAGTGGGGTTAACCTACGAGCAGTACTTC
>TRBV18|TRBJ2-5|-|-
CASSPPVLGETQYF
TGTGCCAGCTCACCACCGGTATTGGGCGAGACCCAGTACTTC